This T cell receptor beta chain was profiled in a study of T-cell memory formation after mild COVID-19 (dated by TCRdb to the early 2020s). With respect to the entire study: TCR sequence clusters from the two donors were largely donor specific. In a couple of donors, T-cell clones that expanded and contracted after mild COVID-19 were tracked by sequencing TCRalpha and TCRbeta repertoires over time. Two young, previously healthy adult volunteers, one female and one male, were included in the cohort.

PBMCs were isolated by Ficoll-Paque density gradient centrifugation. From the cysteine through the phenylalanine, the CDR3 covers 14 amino acids. The retained sequence is limited to the CDR3, 42 bases, with the frame set at the first base. CDR1 and CDR2 (SEHNR, FQNEAQ) derive from the germline V gene (reference sequence). Between the V and J ends, shortened by 3 bases and 5 bases respectively, the junction contains 14 bases. Comment on this clonotype: Its recognized antigen is unknown. Base qualities are not provided; no much larger clone lies one nucleotide away.

Data came from an Illumina NovaSeq 6000. cDNA libraries for TCRalpha and TCRbeta were prepared by 5'RACE using constant-segment primers, with sample barcodes and unique molecular identifiers added. Trizol reagent was used to extract RNA from every sample. Amplification of the libraries took two PCR steps, and the second step added a second sample barcode plus Illumina TruSeq adapters. Sequencing of libraries was performed on an Illumina NovaSeq with 2 x 150 bp paired-end reads. The paper's data handling went like this. The reads were demultiplexed and collapsed into UMI-guided consensus sequences using migec v1.2.7. With mixcr v2.1.11, UMI consensuses were aligned to TRA and TRB V and J templates and assembled into clonotypes. Expanded or contracted clonotypes were those called significant by both edgeR and NoisET, with noise models trained on biological replicates. For edgeR calls, the cutoffs were a false discovery rate-adjusted p below 0.01 and a log2 fold-change threshold of 1. As an exploratory analysis of dynamics, max-normalized trajectories of the 1000 most abundant clonotypes were examined by PCA with hierarchical clustering. Separately sequenced CD4+ and CD8+ repertoires were used to assign the CD4 or CD8 phenotype of responding clones. The raw public data were reprocessed by TCRdb itself: fastp quality trimming at Q25, MiXCR clonotype calling, in-frame beta chains only. Records with the same CDR3 protein are collapsed into one entry carrying the most frequent genes and DNA. The V and J calls shown here were made by TCRdb, not taken from the authors' results. Here the sample has about 400,000 distinct CDR3 sequences; roughly 24% occur a single time. Jointly, the top ten make up about 10% of the sample.

On the study overall, not on this receptor specifically: Contracting CD4+ clones turned up mainly in the CM and EM memory subsets, whereas EMRA was where CD8+ clones were enriched. From day 15 to 85, contracting clones showed balanced CD4/CD8 phenotypes, whereas a second wave of clones that expanded from day 15 to 37 leaned towards CD4+. Some responding clones were detected in pre-infection memory, suggesting pre-existing cross-reactive memory T cells joined the SARS-CoV-2 response. Only two mild cases were covered by the study, and larger cohorts that include severe cases with pre-infection samples were considered necessary. Whether the second-wave clones peaking on day 37 were SARS-CoV-2 specific was not confirmed.

The receptor was derived from an adult woman who had mild COVID-19 (a few samples of this study predate the infection). The sample titles of this study are shuffled in the database, so cell type and time point are left out; the donor was told from shared clones. Recombination connected TRBV7-9 to TRBJ2-7; no D segment can be confidently identified. Sequenced material: PBMCs or a T cell subset sorted from them (not recorded which). The nucleotide sequence is given as TGTGCCAGCAGCTTCACCCCGGTTGATCACGAGCAGTACTTC. This is translated as CASSFTPVDHEQYF.